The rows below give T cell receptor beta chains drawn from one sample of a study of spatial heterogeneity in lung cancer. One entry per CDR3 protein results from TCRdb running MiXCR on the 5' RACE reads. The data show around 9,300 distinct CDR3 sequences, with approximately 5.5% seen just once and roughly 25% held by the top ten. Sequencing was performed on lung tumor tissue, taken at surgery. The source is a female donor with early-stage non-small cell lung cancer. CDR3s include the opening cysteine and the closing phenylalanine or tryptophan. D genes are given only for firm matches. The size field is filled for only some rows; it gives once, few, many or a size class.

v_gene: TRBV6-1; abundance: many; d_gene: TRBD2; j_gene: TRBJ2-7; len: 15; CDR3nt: TGTGCCAGCAGTCCCGGGCCTAGCGGTCCCTACGAGCAGTACTTC; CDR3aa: CASSPGPSGPYEQYF
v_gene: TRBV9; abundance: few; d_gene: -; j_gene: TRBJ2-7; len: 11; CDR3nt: TGTGCCAGCGAAGACCCCCTCAGGCAGTACTTC; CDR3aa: CASEDPLRQYF
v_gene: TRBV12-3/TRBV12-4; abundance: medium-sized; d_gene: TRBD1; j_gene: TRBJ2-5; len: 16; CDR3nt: TGTGCCAGCAGTCCAGCGGGGACAGGGTCGAGGGAGACCCAGTACTTC; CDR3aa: CASSPAGTGSRETQYF
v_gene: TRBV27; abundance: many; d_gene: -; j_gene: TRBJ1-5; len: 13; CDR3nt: TGTGCCAGCAGTTTAGTTAGGGATCAGCCCCAGCATTTT; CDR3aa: CASSLVRDQPQHF
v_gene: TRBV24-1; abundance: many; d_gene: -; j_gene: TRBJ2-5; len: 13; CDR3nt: TGTGCCACCAGTGGATTTGAGGGAGGGACCCAGTACTTC; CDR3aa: CATSGFEGGTQYF
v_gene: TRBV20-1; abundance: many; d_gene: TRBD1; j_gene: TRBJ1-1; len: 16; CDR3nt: TGCAGTGCTAGAGATCTCGGGACAGGTGGTGACACTGAAGCTTTCTTT; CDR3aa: CSARDLGTGGDTEAFF
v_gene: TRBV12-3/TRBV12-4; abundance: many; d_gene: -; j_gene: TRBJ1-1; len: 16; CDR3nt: TGTGCCAGCAGCAAGGGACTCCAAGGAATGAACACTGAAGCTTTCTTT; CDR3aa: CASSKGLQGMNTEAFF
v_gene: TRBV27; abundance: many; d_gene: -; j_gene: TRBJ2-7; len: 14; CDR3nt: TGTGCCAGCAGTTTAAACGGGGGACCCTACGAGCAGTACTTC; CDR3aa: CASSLNGGPYEQYF
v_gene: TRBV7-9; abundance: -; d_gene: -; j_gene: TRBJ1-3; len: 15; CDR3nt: TGTGCCAGCAGCTTTCTCTGGGACTCTGGAAACACCATATATTTT; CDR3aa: CASSFLWDSGNTIYF
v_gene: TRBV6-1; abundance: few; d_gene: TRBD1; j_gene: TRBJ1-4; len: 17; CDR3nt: TGTGCCAGCAGCGCTCGGACAGGTTCGCAGGGTAATGAAAAACTGTTTTTT; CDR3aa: CASSARTGSQGNEKLFF
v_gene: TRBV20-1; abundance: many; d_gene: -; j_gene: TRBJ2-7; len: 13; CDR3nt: TGCAGTGCTAGTGCCGCCGGGGCCTACGAGCAGTACTTC; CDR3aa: CSASAAGAYEQYF
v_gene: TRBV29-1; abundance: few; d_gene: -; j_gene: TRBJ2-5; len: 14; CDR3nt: TGCAGCGTTGAAGATTACCCGGGGAGGGAGACCCAGTACTTC; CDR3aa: CSVEDYPGRETQYF
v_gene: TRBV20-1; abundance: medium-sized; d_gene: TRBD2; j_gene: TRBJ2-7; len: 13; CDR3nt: TGCAGTGCTAGGACTAGCGGATCCTACGAGCAGTACTTC; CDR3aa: CSARTSGSYEQYF
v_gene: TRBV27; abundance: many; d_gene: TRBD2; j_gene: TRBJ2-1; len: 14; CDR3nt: TGTGCCAGCAAAATTAGCGGGCTGAACAATGAGCAGTTCTTC; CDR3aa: CASKISGLNNEQFF
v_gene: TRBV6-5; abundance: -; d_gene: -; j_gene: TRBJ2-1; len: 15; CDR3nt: TGTGCCAGCAGAAAGATCAGAGCGGGTGCCAATGAGCAGTTCTTC; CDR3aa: CASRKIRAGANEQFF
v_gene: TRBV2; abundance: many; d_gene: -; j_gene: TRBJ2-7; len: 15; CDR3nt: TGTGCCAGCACGGAGCATACCACCTATCAAGGAGAGCAGTACTTC; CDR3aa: CASTEHTTYQGEQYF